This T cell receptor beta chain was sequenced in a study of PD-L1 blockade in urothelial cancer (dated 2017 in TCRdb). Study-level background: All patients started therapy in about 2014 and received atezolizumab 1,200 mg intravenously every 3 weeks. Twenty-nine patients had pretreatment blood TCR-seq, about 25 had at least one posttreatment blood collection, and about 25 had tumor TCR-seq. The study, an exploratory multi-omic analysis, examined somatic, immune and clinical correlates of response to PD-L1 blockade with atezolizumab in urothelial cancer. An ECOG performance status of 0 or 1 was recorded for the patients, and 0 to 3 prior chemotherapy regimens had been received by the patients. Durable clinical benefit was achieved by nine patients and was not achieved by 20 patients. About 90% of the roughly 30 patients were males with bladder-origin urothelial cancer, and about two thirds of the roughly 30 reported a prior smoking history. Durable clinical benefit was defined as progression-free survival longer than 6 months, and TCR features were also tested against progression-free and overall survival. Pretreatment tumor samples, along with matched peripheral blood serially collected before and after atezolizumab treatment, were subjected to TCR sequencing. Blood samples gave a median of around 140,000 T cells and approximately 81,000 unique TCRs, with a median clonality of approximately 0.078. Blood samples were analyzed at 3 weeks after treatment start (second dose) and at 6 weeks after treatment start. In the same patients who had TCR sequencing, pretreatment tumors also underwent whole exome sequencing and RNA sequencing. Findings and caveats that apply to the study as a whole: Because of the small sample size (n ≈ 29) and the many exploratory analyses performed, the results are intended to be regarded as hypothesis-generating. At 3 weeks after the start of treatment, tumor-associated TCR clones in peripheral blood had expanded more in patients with durable benefit (n ≈ 20, p = 0.022). A pretreatment peripheral blood TCR clonality below the median was linked to improved progression-free and overall survival.

A total of some 30 patients with locally advanced or metastatic urothelial carcinoma, treated at Memorial Sloan Kettering on a trial protocol, made up the cohort. Peripheral blood mononuclear cells were collected pretreatment and during treatment, with between 1 and 8 total time points obtained per patient. The Qiagen DNeasy Blood extraction kit was used to purify genomic DNA from total PBMCs and from tumor samples. PBMCs were collected pretreatment and during treatment, and were isolated and stored as previously described. From the cysteine up to the phenylalanine, the CDR3 has a length of 15 residues. Here the CDR3 DNA is all that survives: 45 bases in frame from base 1. The germline V gene provides CDR1 ENHRY and CDR2 SYGVKD. V lost 10 bases and J lost 1 base; the stretch between them is 20 bases long. To estimate absolute template abundance from read counts, synthetic TCR analog templates were spiked into each PCR. TCRbeta CDR3 regions were amplified from genomic DNA with bias-controlled V and J gene primers using the immunoSEQ assay. Sequencing of rearranged TCRbeta segments was performed at approximately 20X coverage. In the paper's pipeline: Clustering was used to correct sequencing errors, and CDR3s were annotated against IMGT to assign V, D and J genes. Downstream analyses used only productive TCRbeta rearrangements and left out out-of-frame or stop-codon sequences. To compute clonality, Shannon entropy was normalized by the log of the number of unique productive sequences and then subtracted from one. Fisher's exact test with Benjamini-Hochberg correction, at a threshold of adjusted p below 0.01, was used to find clones that differed between time points or between blood and tumor. TCRdb retrieved this table from immuneACCESS and kept in-frame rearrangements only. Not all clones are present; in checked studies, unresolved V genes account for under half, and no reason is known for the remainder. V, J and clone size are taken as reported in that table, and D and trimming were inferred from the DNA itself. The sample has some 47,000 clones on record, approximately 82% of them singletons. In total, the top ten clones hold around 2.9% of the sample.

With regard to this clone: The antigen it recognizes is unknown. No quality values exist for individual bases; no much larger clone is one base distant.

Here the sequenced sample was PBMCs, taken around atezolizumab (anti-PD-L1) treatment. This TCR came from a man aged 65 to 79 with urothelial cancer. The V and J genes are TRBV10-3 and TRBJ2-7; the D segment could be TRBD1, given 5 matching bases. The nucleotides read TGTGCCACCTGGCTCGGAGATAGGGGATCCTACGAGCAGTACTTC. This translates into CATWLGDRGSYEQYF.